This T cell receptor (beta chain) appears in the sequencing data of a study of beta chain features in type 1 diabetes. Points from the study as a whole: Shortening that was moderate but significant affected the TCRB CDR3s of Type 1 diabetes patients in all four CD4+ subsets.

The CDR3 totals 10 residues. Deletions cut 5 bases from V and 8 bases from J, with 9 bases between. Germline V lookup: CDR1 DFQATT, CDR2 SNEGSKA (reference sequence). The authors reverse transcribed all of the isolated RNA, so sequencing captured expressed TCRB transcripts. Measured with immunoSEQ multiplex PCR; TCRdb has only the in-frame clones, and not every one. The sample has 300,000 to 400,000 clones, approximately 10% seen once. To note about this clone: Its antigen is currently unknown.

The genes are TRBV20-1 and TRBJ1-2; no reliable D call. Sample: central memory CD4+ T cells from blood. This clonotype was obtained from a man aged 25 to 40 with type 1 diabetes. The DNA for the CDR3 is TGCAGTGCTTGGCCTGGGGGCTACACCTTC. Translating it yields CSAWPGGYTF.